The source of this T cell receptor (beta chain) is a study of response to subunit inactivated influenza vaccine. The study's findings and limits: New T cells are recruited in small numbers by each seasonal influenza vaccination, according to the authors' suggestion.

As regards this clonotype: Its antigen is undetermined.

Using its own MiXCR run on the RT-PCR reads, TCRdb lists one record per CDR3 protein. Seen here are some 640,000 distinct CDR3 sequences, roughly 13% observed once, and the top ten hold less than 7%. Material: PBMCs from blood, obtained around 14 days before vaccination. The clonotype originates from a man aged 50-60 years who received an inactivated influenza vaccine.

Written as DNA, the CDR3 is TGCAGTGCTGGGGGGTCGAGTGAAAAACTGTTTTTT. It specifies CSAGGSSEKLFF. This chain uses TRBV20-1 with TRBJ1-4; a weak D match, TRBD1 (5 bases). Germline CDR1 DFQATT, CDR2 SNEGSKA (reference sequence). The CDR3 consists of 12 residues. Between the trimmed V and J ends, which lost 5 bases and 7 bases, there was a span of 11 bases.